This section outlines one T cell receptor (beta chain) sequence together with its context. Its target is not known. This record belongs to a study of radiotherapy plus CTLA-4 blockade in lung cancer. Study-level findings and limits: Once radiotherapy plus ipilimumab had been given, TCR clones derived from tumor expanded in blood.

Germline CDR1 is LNHNV and CDR2 is YYDKDF (reference sequence). V dropped 1 base and J dropped 5 bases, with 12 bases sitting between them. This CDR3 is built from 14 residues. Clones were read by immunoSEQ multiplex PCR, and TCRdb kept only the in-frame ones, dropping some. The profile covers about 49,000 clones, with more than 75% appearing a single time and around 30% taken by the ten largest. This specimen was peripheral blood, taken from a patient treated with radiotherapy plus ipilimumab. This TCR was recovered from a human donor with non-small cell lung cancer whose response to radiotherapy plus ipilimumab could not be evaluated. The V gene is TRBV15, the J gene TRBJ2-7; TRBD2 might be the D (6 bases). The chain's CDR3 is CATSRGGGTNEQYF. The CDR3 nucleotides are TGTGCCACCAGCAGAGGCGGAGGGACCAACGAGCAGTACTTC.